This TCR beta chain was documented in a study of cytomegalovirus exposure and HLA in healthy donors. Notes on the study in general: Later on, an analysis tied 15,000 or so TCR beta sequences to HLA alleles at 0.05 false discovery rate.

These donors counted as nominally healthy when sampled, but unrecorded immune exposures were likely. The J segment lost 7 bases and the V segment lost 6 bases, leaving 6 bases of the junction unmatched. The CDR3 is made up of 13 amino acids. Germline CDR1 is SGHVS and CDR2 is FQNEAQ. It was with 60 Vbeta and 13 Jbeta primers that the PCR ran. Libraries were prepared by immunoSEQ multiplex PCR; TCRdb keeps only in-frame clonotypes and omits some of them. The sample includes 130,000 or so clones, about 80% seen only once; the top ten take around 1.9%. On this clone itself: Its specificity is unknown.

Input material: PBMCs. The chain recombines TRBV7-8 with TRBJ2-7; 10 positions match TRBD1. The receptor was isolated from a woman aged 40-49 years in good health and CMV-seronegative. The CDR3 nucleotides read TGTGCCAGCAGATCGACAGGGGGCCGGGAGCAGTACTTC. This gives the protein CASRSTGGREQYF.